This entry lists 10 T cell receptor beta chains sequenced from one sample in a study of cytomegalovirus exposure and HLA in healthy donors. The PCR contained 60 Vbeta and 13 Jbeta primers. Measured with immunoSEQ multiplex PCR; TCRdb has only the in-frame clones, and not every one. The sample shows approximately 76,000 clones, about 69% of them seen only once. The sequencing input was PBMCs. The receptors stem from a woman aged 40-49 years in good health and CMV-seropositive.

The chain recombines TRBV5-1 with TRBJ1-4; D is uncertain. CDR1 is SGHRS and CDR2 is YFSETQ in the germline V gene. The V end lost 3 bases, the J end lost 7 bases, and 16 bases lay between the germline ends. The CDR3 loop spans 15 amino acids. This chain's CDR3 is CASSSYTTESEKLFF. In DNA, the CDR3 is TGCGCCAGCAGCTCTTATACCACAGAATCTGAAAAACTGTTTTTT.

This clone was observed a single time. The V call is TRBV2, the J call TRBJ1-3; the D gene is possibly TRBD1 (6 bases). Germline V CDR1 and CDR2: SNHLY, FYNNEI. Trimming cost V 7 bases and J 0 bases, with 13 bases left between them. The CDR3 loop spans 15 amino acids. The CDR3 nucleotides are TGTGCCAGCACCGAGGGACAATCCTCTGGAAACACCATATATTTT. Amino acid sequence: CASTEGQSSGNTIYF.

The CDR3 loop reads CASSLAVSQIAGYEQYF. DNA for the CDR3: TGTGCCAGCAGCTTAGCGGTCAGCCAGATAGCGGGCTACGAGCAGTACTTC. The V call is TRBV7-2, the J call TRBJ2-7, with 7 bases fitting TRBD2. The V gene's germline CDR1 is SGHTA and CDR2 FQGNSA. V lost 0 bases to trimming and J lost 3 bases; unmatched junction nucleotides: 11. The CDR3 spans 17 residues. Using reference TRBV7-2 and TRBJ2-7 for the parts outside the CDR3, the full variable domain is GAGVSQSPSNKVTEKGKDVELRCDPISGHTALYWYRQSLGQGLEFLIYFQGNSAPDKSGLPSDRFSAERTGGSVSTLTIQRTQQEDSAVYLCASSLAVSQIAGYEQYFGPGTRLTVT.

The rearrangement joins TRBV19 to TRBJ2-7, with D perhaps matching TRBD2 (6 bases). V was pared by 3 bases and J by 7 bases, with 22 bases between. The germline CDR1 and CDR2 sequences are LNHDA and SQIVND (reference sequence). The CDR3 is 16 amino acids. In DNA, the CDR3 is TGTGCCAGTAGTATCCCGGGACTCTGGACCCGGGCGGAGCAGTACTTC. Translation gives CASSIPGLWTRAEQYF. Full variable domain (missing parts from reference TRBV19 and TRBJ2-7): DGGITQSPKYLFRKEGQNVTLSCEQNLNHDAMYWYRQDPGQGLRLIYYSQIVNDFQKGDIAEGYSVSREKKESFPLTVTSAQKNPTAFYLCASSIPGLWTRAEQYFGPGTRLTVT.

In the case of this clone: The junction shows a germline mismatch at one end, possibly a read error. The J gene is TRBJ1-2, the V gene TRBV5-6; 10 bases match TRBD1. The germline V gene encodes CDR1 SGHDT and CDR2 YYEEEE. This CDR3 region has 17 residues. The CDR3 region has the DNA TGTGCCAGCAGCTTGTTCCCAGTTGTAGGGACAGGGGATGGCAACACCTTC. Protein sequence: CASSLFPVVGTGDGNTF.

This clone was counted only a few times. The CDR3 coding sequence is TGTGCCAGCAGTTCTAGACAGGGGCAAGCTTTCTTT. It is translated as CASSSRQGQAFF. This sequence joins TRBV7-2 and TRBJ1-1; TRBD1 aligns across 8 bases. Germline trimming cut 6 bases from V and 9 bases from J; bases unmatched to any gene: 6. The CDR3 consists of 12 residues. Germline loops: CDR1 SGHTA, CDR2 FQGNSA.

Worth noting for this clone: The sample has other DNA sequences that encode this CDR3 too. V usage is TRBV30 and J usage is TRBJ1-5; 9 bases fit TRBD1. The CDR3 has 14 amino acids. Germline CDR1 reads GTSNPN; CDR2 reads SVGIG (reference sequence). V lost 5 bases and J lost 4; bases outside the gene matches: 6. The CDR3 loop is CAWGRDRANQPQHF. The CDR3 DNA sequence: TGTGCCTGGGGCCGGGACAGGGCGAATCAGCCCCAGCATTTT.

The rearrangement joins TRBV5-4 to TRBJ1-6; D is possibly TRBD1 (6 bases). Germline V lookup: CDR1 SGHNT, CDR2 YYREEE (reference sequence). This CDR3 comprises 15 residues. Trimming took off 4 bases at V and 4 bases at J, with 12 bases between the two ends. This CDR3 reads CASSPGGSYNSPLHF. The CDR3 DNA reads TGTGCCAGCAGCCCGGGGGGCTCGTATAATTCACCCCTCCACTTT.

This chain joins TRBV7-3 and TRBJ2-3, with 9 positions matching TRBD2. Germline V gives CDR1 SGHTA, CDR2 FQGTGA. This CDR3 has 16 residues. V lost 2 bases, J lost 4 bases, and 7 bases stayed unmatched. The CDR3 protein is CASSLPSAGGPDTQYF. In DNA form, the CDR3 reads TGTGCCAGCAGCTTACCATCAGCGGGGGGTCCAGATACGCAGTATTTT.

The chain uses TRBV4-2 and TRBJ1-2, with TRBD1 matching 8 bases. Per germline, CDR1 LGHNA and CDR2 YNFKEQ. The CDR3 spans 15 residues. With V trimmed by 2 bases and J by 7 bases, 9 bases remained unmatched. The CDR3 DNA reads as TGTGCCAGCAGCCAAATCGGACAGGGTGAGTTTGGCTACACCTTC. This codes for CASSQIGQGEFGYTF.